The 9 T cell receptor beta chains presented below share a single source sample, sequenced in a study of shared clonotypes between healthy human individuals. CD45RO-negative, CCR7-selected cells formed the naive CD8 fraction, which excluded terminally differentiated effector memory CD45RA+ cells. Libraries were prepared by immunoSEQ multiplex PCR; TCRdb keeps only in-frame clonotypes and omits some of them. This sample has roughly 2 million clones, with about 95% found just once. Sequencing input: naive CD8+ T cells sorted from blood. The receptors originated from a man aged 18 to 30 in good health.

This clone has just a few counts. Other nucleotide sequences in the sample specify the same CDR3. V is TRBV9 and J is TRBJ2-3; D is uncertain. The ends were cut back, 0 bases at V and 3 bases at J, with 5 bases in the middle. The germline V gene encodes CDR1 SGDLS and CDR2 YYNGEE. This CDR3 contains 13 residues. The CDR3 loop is CASSVGGTDTQYF. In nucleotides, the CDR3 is TGTGCCAGCAGCGTAGGTGGGACAGATACGCAGTATTTT.

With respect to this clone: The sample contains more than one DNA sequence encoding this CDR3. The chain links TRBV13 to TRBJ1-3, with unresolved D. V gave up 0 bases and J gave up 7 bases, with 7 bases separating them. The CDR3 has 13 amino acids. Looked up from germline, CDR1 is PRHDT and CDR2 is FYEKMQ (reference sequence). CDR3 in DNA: TGTGCCAGCAGCTTAGGGCCGGGGAACACCATATATTTT. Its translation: CASSLGPGNTIYF.

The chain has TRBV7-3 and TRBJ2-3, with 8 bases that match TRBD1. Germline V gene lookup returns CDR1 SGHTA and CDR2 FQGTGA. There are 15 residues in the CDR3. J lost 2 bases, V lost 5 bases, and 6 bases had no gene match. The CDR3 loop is CASSAGQDPTDTQYF. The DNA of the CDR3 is TGTGCCAGCAGCGCGGGACAGGACCCCACAGATACGCAGTATTTT.

CDR3 sequence (DNA): TGTGCCTGGAGTGCGCCCTTGGGGATGGGCAACACAGATACGCAGTATTTT. Translation gives CAWSAPLGMGNTDTQYF. The chain combines TRBV30 with TRBJ2-3, with D uncertain. Trimming removed 1 base from V and 2 bases from J, with 19 bases in between. This CDR3 is 17 amino acids long. Germline CDR1 reads GTSNPN; CDR2 reads SVGIG (reference sequence).

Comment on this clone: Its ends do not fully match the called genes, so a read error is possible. The chain's CDR3 is CASSSSASGVRFF. The CDR3 nucleotides read TGTGCTAGCAGCTCTTCGGCTAGCGGGGTCAGGTTCTTC. The chain has TRBV7-7 and TRBJ2-1; TRBD2 aligns across 9 bases. Germline CDR1 SSHAT, CDR2 FNYEAQ (reference sequence). The CDR3 covers 13 residues.

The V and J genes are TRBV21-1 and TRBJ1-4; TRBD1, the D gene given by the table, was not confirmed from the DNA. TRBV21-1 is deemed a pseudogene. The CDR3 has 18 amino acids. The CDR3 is CASSATGEHWAENEKLFF. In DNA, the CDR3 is TGTGCCAGCAGCGCAACAGGGGAGCATTGGGCCGAAAATGAAAAACTGTTTTTT.

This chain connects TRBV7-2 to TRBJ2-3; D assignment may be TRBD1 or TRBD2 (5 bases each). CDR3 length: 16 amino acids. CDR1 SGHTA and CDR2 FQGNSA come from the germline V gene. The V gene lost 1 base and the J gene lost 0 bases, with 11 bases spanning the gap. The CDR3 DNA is TGTGCCAGCAGCTTAGGGGGGTCGTTTAGCACAGATACGCAGTATTTT. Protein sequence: CASSLGGSFSTDTQYF.

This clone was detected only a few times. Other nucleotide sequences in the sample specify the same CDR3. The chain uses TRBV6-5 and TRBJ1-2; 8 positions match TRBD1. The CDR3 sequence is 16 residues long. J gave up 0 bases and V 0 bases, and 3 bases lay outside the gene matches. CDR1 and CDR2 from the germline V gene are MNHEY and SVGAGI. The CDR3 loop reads CASSYSTGETNYGYTF. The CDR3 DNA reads TGTGCCAGCAGTTACTCGACAGGGGAAACTAACTATGGCTACACCTTC.

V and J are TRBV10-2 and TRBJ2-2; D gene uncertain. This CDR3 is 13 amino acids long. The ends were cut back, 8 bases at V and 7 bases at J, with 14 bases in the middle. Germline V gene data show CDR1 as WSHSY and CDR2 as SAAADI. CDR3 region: CASRALFDGELFF. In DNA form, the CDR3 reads TGCGCCAGCCGGGCCCTTTTTGACGGGGAGCTGTTTTTT.